This T cell receptor beta chain came from a study of blood T cell repertoires in COVID-19. Across the whole study: Acute-phase and convalescent COVID-19 samples originated in the United States, Italy and Spain. T cells, B-cell-depleted T cells, or PBMCs provided the cDNA or gDNA that served as material.

How the authors handled the data: Reference gene primers were amplified, and this amplification served to estimate nucleated cell counts. The repertoire was sequenced with immunoSEQ multiplex PCR; TCRdb's copy has only in-frame clones and lacks some. The V and J calls and the clone size are those of that table, but D and trimming were determined from the DNA. Of around 120,000 clones detected, nearly 90% appear once; the ten largest clones hold 3.8%. The Seattle site enrolled patients during active infection and followed them longitudinally. The germline gives CDR1 LNHDA, CDR2 SQIVND (reference sequence). The CDR3 length is 14 residues. J gave up 2 bases and V 1 base, and 1 base lay outside the gene matches.

The origin of this receptor is a woman in her fifties or sixties with COVID-19, enrolled during active disease. The chain joins TRBV19 to TRBJ2-7, with TRBD1 identical over 8 bases. Sequenced input: peripheral blood. The CDR3 here is CASSIVRGPYEQYF. The CDR3 DNA is TGTGCCAGTAGTATAGTCAGGGGGCCCTACGAGCAGTACTTC.